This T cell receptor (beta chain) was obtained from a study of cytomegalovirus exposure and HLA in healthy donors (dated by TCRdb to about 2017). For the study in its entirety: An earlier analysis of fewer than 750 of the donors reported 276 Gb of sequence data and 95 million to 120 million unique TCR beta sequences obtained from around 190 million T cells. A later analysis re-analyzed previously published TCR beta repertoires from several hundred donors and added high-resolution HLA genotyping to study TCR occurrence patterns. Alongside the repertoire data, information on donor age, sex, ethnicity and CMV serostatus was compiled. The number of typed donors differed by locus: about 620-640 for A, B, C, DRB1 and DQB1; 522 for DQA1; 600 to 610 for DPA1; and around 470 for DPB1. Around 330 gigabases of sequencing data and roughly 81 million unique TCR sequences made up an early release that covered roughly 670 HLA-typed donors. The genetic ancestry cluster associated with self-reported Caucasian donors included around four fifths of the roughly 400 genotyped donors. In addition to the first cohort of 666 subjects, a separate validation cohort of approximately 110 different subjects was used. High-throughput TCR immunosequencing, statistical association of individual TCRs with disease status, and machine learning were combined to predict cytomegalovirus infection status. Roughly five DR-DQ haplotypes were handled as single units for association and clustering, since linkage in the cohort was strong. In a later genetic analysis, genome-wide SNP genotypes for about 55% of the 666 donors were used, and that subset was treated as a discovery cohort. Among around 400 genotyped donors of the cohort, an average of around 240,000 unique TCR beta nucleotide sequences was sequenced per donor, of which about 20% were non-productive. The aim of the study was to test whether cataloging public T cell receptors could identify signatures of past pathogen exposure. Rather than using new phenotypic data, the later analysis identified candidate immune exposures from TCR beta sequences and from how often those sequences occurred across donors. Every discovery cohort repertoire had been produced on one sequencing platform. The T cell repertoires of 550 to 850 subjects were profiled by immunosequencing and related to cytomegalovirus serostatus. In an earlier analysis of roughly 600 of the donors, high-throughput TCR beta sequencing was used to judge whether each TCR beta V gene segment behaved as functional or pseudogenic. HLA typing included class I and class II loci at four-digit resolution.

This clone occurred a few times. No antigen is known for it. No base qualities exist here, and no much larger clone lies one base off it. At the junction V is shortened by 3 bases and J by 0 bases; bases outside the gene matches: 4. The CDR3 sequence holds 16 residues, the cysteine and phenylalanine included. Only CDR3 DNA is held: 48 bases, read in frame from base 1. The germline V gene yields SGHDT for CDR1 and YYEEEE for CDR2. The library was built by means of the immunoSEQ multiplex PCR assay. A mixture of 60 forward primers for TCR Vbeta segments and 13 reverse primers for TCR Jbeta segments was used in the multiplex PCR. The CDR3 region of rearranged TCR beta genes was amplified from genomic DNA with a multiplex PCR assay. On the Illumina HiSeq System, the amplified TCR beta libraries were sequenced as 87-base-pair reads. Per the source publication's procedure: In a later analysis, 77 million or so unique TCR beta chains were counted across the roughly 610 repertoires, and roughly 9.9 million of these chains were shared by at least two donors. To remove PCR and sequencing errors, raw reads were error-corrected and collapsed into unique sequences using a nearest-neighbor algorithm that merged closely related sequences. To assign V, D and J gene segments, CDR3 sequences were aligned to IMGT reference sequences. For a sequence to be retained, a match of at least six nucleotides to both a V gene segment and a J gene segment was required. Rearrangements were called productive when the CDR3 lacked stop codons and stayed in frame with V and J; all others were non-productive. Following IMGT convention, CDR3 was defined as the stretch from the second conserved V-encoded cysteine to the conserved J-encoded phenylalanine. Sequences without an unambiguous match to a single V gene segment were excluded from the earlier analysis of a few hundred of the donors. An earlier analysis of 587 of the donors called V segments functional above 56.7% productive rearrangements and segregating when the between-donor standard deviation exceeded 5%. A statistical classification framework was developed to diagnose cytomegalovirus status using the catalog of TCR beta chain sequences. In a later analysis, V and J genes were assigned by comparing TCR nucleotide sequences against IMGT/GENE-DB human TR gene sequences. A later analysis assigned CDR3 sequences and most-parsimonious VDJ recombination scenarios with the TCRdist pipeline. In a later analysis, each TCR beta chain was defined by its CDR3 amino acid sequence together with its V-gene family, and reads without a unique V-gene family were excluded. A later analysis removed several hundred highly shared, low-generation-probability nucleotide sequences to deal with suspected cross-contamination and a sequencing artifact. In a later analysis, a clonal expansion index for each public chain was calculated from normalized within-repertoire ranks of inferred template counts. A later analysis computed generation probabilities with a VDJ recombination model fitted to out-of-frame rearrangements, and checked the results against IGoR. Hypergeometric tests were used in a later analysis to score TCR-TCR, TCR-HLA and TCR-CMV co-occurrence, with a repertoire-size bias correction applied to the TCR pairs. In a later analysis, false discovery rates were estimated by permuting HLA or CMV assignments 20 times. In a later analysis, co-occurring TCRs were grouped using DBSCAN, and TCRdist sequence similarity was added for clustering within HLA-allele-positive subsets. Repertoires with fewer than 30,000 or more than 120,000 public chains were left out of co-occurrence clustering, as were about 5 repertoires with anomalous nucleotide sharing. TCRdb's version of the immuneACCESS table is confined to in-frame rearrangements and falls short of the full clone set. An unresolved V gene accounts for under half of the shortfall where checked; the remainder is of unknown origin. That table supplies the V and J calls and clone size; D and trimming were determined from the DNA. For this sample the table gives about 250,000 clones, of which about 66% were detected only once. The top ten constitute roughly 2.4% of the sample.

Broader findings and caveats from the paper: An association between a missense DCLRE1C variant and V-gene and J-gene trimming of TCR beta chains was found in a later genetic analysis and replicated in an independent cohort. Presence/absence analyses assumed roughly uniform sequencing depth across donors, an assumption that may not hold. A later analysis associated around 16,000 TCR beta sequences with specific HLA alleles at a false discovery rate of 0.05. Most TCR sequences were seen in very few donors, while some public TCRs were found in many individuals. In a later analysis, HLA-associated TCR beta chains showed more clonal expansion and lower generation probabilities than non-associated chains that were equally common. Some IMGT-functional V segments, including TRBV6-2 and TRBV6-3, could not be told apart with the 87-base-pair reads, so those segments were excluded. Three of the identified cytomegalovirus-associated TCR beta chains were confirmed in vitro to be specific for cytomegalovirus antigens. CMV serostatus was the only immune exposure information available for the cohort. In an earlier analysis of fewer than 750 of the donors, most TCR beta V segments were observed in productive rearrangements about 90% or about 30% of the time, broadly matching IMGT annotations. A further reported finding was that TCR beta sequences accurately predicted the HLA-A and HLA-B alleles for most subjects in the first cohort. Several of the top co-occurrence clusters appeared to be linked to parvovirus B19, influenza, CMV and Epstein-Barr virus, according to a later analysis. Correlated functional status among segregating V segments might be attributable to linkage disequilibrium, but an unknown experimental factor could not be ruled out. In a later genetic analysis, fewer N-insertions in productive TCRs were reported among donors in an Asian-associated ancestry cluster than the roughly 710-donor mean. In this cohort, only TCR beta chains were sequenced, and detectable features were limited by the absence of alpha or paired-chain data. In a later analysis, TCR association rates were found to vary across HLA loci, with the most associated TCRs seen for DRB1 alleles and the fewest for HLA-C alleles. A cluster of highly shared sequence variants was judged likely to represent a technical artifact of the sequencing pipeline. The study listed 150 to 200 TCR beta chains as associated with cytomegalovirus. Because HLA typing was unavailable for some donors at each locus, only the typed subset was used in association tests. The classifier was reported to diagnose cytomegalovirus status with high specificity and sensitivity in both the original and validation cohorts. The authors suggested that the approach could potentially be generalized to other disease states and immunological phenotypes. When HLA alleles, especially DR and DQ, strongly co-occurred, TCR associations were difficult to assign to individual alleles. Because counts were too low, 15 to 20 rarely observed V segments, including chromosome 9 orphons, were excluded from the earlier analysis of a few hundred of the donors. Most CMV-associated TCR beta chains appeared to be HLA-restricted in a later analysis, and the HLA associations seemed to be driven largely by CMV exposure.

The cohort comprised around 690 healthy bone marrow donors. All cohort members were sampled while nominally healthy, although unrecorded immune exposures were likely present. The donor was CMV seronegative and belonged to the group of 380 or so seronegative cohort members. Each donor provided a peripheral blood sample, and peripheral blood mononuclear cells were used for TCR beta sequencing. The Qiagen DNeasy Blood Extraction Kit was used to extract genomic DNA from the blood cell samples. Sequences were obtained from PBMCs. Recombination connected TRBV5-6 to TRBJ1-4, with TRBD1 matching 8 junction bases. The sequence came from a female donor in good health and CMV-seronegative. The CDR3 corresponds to CASSSGQGSTNEKLFF. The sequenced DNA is TGTGCCAGCAGCTCAGGACAGGGCTCAACTAATGAAAAACTGTTTTTT. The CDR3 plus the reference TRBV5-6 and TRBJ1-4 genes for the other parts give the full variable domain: DAGVTQSPTHLIKTRGQQVTLRCSPKSGHDTVSWYQQALGQGPQFIFQYYEEEERQRGNFPDRFSGHQFPNYSSELNVNALLLGDSALYLCASSSGQGSTNEKLFFGSGTQLSVL.